The 17 T cell receptor beta chains listed next were all sequenced from one sample in a study of shared T cell receptors in the human thymus. Profiling relied on immunoSEQ multiplex PCR, and the TCRdb table lists in-frame clones only, not all of them. This sample has approximately 760,000 clones, with approximately 83% found just once. A further study also used this sample, focusing on human thymus T cells.

Source material: thymocytes. The receptors were gathered from a girl under three years old with a congenital heart defect.

The chain is built from TRBV7-7 and TRBJ2-5; D is perhaps TRBD1 (6 bases). V gave up 4 bases and J gave up 1 base, with 22 bases separating them. Germline V gene data show CDR1 as SSHAT and CDR2 as FNYEAQ (reference sequence). This CDR3 is 18 amino acids long. CDR3 residues: CASSSRLARGRGQETQYF. The CDR3 coding sequence is TGTGCCAGCAGCTCGCGCCTGGCCAGGGGAAGAGGCCAAGAGACCCAGTACTTC.

V gene TRBV4-2 combines with J gene TRBJ2-7; D is perhaps TRBD1 (6 bases). The V end lost 4 bases, the J end lost 4 bases, and 8 bases lay between the germline ends. CDR1 LGHNA and CDR2 YNFKEQ come from the germline V gene. The CDR3 sequence is 12 residues long. CDR3 DNA: TGTGCCAGCAGCCCCGGACAGTACGAGCAGTACTTC. Translation: CASSPGQYEQYF.

This clone has more than one count but fewer than ten. The chain employs TRBV6-5 and TRBJ2-2; the match to TRBD2 covers 8 bases. CDR1 is MNHEY, CDR2 SVGAGI, per germline. Trimming at V came to 2 bases and at J to 5 bases, leaving 1 base not matched to a gene. CDR3 length: 14 residues. The CDR3 sequence: CASSYGTRTGELFF. CDR3 in DNA: TGTGCCAGCAGTTACGGGACTAGAACCGGGGAGCTGTTTTTT.

The CDR3 DNA follows: TGCGCCAGCAGCTTGACCCCGTGGGGCGGGGAGAACACCTACGAGCAGTACTTC. This codes for CASSLTPWGGENTYEQYF. V gene TRBV5-1 combines with J gene TRBJ2-7, with D possibly TRBD2 on 6 matching bases. The CDR3 consists of 18 residues. Germline values: CDR1 SGHRS, CDR2 YFSETQ. The ends were cut back, 1 base at V and 2 bases at J, with 22 bases in the middle. Combining the CDR3 with reference TRBV5-1 and TRBJ2-7 gives the whole variable domain KAGVTQTPRYLIKTRGQQVTLSCSPISGHRSVSWYQQTPGQGLQFLFEYFSETQRNKGNFPGRFSGRQFSNSRSEMNVSTLELGDSALYLCASSLTPWGGENTYEQYFGPGTRLTVT.

The chain links TRBV14 to TRBJ1-1; no definite D call. CDR1 and CDR2 (germline): SGHDN, FVKESK. The CDR3 is 15 residues long. Between the trimmed V and J ends, which lost 1 base and 4 bases, there was a span of 13 bases. The CDR3 loop is CASSQVSPRGTEAFF. Written as DNA, the CDR3 is TGTGCCAGCAGCCAAGTATCGCCCCGGGGCACTGAAGCTTTCTTT.

Here the CDR3 reads CASSPTPADRGQTDTQYF. CDR3 in DNA: TGTGCCAGCAGCCCGACCCCAGCTGACAGGGGGCAAACAGATACGCAGTATTTT. The chain has TRBV7-7 and TRBJ2-3; 10 positions agree with TRBD1. The CDR3 contains 18 residues. The germline V gene encodes CDR1 SSHAT and CDR2 FNYEAQ (reference sequence). J lost 3 bases, V lost 5 bases, and 14 bases had no gene match.

As regards this clone: One end of the junction does not line up with germline, which may come from a read error. The genes are TRBV10-1 and TRBJ1-2, with 7 bases lining up with TRBD1. The length of the CDR3 is 12 residues. The germline V gene has CDR1 WNHNN and CDR2 SYGVQD (reference sequence). The CDR3 region is CASSEPGTASRF. The CDR3 nucleotides read TGCGCCAGCAGTGAGCCCGGGACAGCGTCGCGTTTC.

CDR3 nucleotides: TGCGCCAGCAGTGACGACCGAGACAGGGCTCGAGAGCAGTACTTC. It specifies CASSDDRDRAREQYF. V is TRBV10-2 and J is TRBJ2-7; 7 bases are a match to TRBD1. Germline V gene lookup returns CDR1 WSHSY and CDR2 SAAADI. CDR3 length: 15 amino acids. Unmatched junction bases numbered 12, after V lost 3 bases and J lost 7 bases.

This chain joins TRBV5-6 and TRBJ2-5, with a possible D match to TRBD2 (6 bases). CDR3 size: 15 residues. V was pared by 4 bases and J by 1 base, with 14 bases between. Germline CDR1 SGHDT, CDR2 YYEEEE. In nucleotides, the CDR3 is TGTGCCAGCAGCCGAAAAAGGGAGGCCCAAGAGACCCAGTACTTC. Amino acid sequence: CASSRKREAQETQYF.

The chain links TRBV7-9 to TRBJ2-1; no definite D call. Trimming shortened V by 4 bases and J by 5 bases, and 24 bases separated the two germline ends. Germline loops: CDR1 SEHNR, CDR2 FQNEAQ (reference sequence). There are 18 residues in the CDR3. CDR3 sequence (DNA): TGTGCCAGCAGCTACGAAGTGGCAATAGGCGGTTCAGACAATGAGCAGTTCTTC. Its protein product is CASSYEVAIGGSDNEQFF.

J is TRBJ2-7 and V is TRBV2; possibly TRBD2 for D (5 bases). V shed 2 bases and J shed 6 bases, with 23 bases lying between them. The CDR3 is 17 residues long. Germline V gene lookup returns CDR1 SNHLY and CDR2 FYNNEI. CDR3: CASSERSEGPQNCEQYF. DNA for the CDR3: TGTGCCAGCAGTGAAAGGTCAGAGGGTCCCCAAAATTGCGAGCAGTACTTC.

The V and J genes are TRBV7-3 and TRBJ1-1; 7 nucleotides match TRBD1. The CDR3 totals 15 residues. CDR1 SGHTA and CDR2 FQGTGA come from the germline V gene. The V and J ends lost 5 bases and 1 base, in that order; junction bases with no gene match: 7. The DNA for the CDR3 is TGTGCCAGCAGCACCGGACAGGCGCCGAACACTGAAGCTTTCTTT. Translation: CASSTGQAPNTEAFF.

This clone was seen a few times. The chain is built from TRBV6-1 and TRBJ2-3; 9 nucleotides align to TRBD2. Losses at the gene ends were 1 base for V and 1 base for J; bases not matched to a gene: 3. Germline assignment: CDR1 MNHNS and CDR2 SASEGT. The CDR3 runs 16 residues. CDR3 in amino acids: CASSEVLAGGTDTQYF. DNA of the CDR3: TGTGCCAGCAGTGAAGTCTTAGCGGGGGGCACAGATACGCAGTATTTT.

The V gene is TRBV30, the J gene TRBJ1-4, with a tentative D call TRBD1 (5 bases). From germline, CDR1 is GTSNPN and CDR2 SVGIG (reference sequence). V lost 4 bases, J lost 4 bases, and 10 bases lay in between. This CDR3 contains 13 residues. CDR3: CAWKTELNEKLFF. The CDR3 DNA sequence: TGTGCCTGGAAGACAGAACTTAATGAAAAACTGTTTTTT.

The chain uses TRBV30 and TRBJ1-3; TRBD1 agrees at 8 bases. Germline CDR1 and CDR2: GTSNPN and SVGIG (reference sequence). The CDR3 length is 17 residues. The V and J ends lost 5 bases and 4 bases, in that order; junction bases with no gene match: 16. The CDR3 spells CAWSAAPTGVNGNTIYF. The CDR3 nucleotides read TGTGCCTGGTCAGCGGCCCCGACAGGGGTCAACGGAAACACCATATATTTT.

The J gene is TRBJ2-1, the V gene TRBV7-9; D gene unclear. Germline V gene sequence: CDR1 SEHNR, CDR2 FQNEAQ (reference sequence). Trimming took off 8 bases at V and 0 bases at J, with 5 bases between the two ends. This CDR3 has 12 residues. CDR3 sequence reads: CASRVSYNEQFF. The CDR3 region has the DNA TGTGCCAGCCGCGTCTCCTACAATGAGCAGTTCTTC.

The chain carries TRBV7-3 and TRBJ1-1, with D possibly matching TRBD1 (5 bases). Looked up from germline, CDR1 is SGHTA and CDR2 is FQGTGA. The CDR3 sequence is 13 residues long. V gave up 5 bases and J gave up 5 bases, with 12 bases separating them. CDR3 DNA: TGTGCCAGCAGCCTCCGGGGGAAGACTGAAGCTTTCTTT. Protein sequence: CASSLRGKTEAFF.